This T cell receptor beta chain was observed in a study of cytomegalovirus exposure and HLA in healthy donors. The PCR employed 60 Vbeta primers together with 13 Jbeta primers. The method was immunoSEQ multiplex PCR; TCRdb's version includes in-frame clones alone and lacks a portion of them. Found here are 150,000 to 160,000 clones, 70% to 80% of them singletons; the top ten hold about 8.3%. Of note for this clone: Its antigen is as yet unknown.

General study points: Later analysis suggested most CMV-associated TCR beta chains were HLA-restricted. CMV antigen specificity was confirmed in vitro for three CMV-associated chains. More clonal expansion characterized HLA-associated TCR beta chains than equally common others in a later analysis. Reported findings show TCR beta sequences accurately forecast HLA-A and HLA-B alleles in most subjects.

This CDR3 is built from 11 residues. The V and J ends lost 4 bases and 4 bases respectively, with 2 bases between them. Looked up from germline, CDR1 is MGHDK and CDR2 is SYGVNS. The genes are TRBV25-1 and TRBJ2-1, with D unclear. The source is a man aged 30 to 39 in good health and CMV-seropositive. The material sequenced was PBMCs. DNA for the CDR3: TGTGCCAGCAGTGCATACAATGAGCAGTTCTTC. Protein sequence: CASSAYNEQFF.